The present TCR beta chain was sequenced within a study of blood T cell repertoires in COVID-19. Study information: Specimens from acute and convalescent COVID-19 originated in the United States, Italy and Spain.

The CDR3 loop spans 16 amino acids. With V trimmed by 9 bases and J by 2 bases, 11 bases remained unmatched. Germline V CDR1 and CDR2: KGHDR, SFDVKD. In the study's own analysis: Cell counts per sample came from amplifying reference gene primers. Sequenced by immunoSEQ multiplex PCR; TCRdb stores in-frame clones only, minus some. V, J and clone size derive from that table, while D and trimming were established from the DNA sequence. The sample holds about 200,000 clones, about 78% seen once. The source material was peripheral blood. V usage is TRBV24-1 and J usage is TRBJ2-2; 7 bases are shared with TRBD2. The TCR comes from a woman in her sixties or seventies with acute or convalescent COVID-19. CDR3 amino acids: CATSVRDYRNTGELFF. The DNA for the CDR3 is TGTGCCACCTCCGTTCGGGACTACCGAAACACCGGGGAGCTGTTTTTT.